The TCR beta chain described here comes from a study of OX40 agonist ivuxolimab in advanced cancers. As for the study in general: Partial responses were seen in three patients, one with hepatocellular carcinoma and two with cutaneous melanoma.

Profiling relied on immunoSEQ multiplex PCR, and the TCRdb table lists in-frame clones only, not all of them. The repertoire holds about 64,000 clones, with roughly four fifths as singletons. Any history of autoimmune disease or systemic immunosuppression disqualified patients. The CDR3 runs to 15 residues. This sequence joins TRBV21-1 and TRBJ1-2; the tabulated D call, TRBD1, remains unverified against the DNA. TRBV21-1 constitutes a pseudogene. The specimen comprised CD4+ or CD8+ T cells sorted from blood, sampled in a trial of the OX40 agonist ivuxolimab. The sequence was collected from an adult with an advanced solid tumor such as melanoma, head and neck, liver or kidney cancer. CDR3: CANSKVQGHNYGYTF. In DNA form, the CDR3 reads TGTGCCAACAGCAAAGTCCAGGGGCATAACTATGGCTACACCTTC.